This T cell receptor (beta chain) was obtained from a study of T cell changes during pregnancy in multiple sclerosis. Profiled with immunoSEQ multiplex PCR; TCRdb holds only in-frame clones, not every one. The table records over 70,000 clones, 85% to 95% of them present only once. The V gene's germline CDR1 is SNHLY and CDR2 FYNNEI. V was pared by 6 bases and J by 2 bases, with 11 bases between. The CDR3 sequence is 14 residues long. The material sequenced was peripheral blood, taken in the third trimester of pregnancy. The chain employs TRBV2 and TRBJ1-5; TRBD1 is a possible D gene (6 bases). The receptor was derived from a female donor with multiple sclerosis, enrolled in a pregnancy study. CDR3 sequence (DNA): TGTGCCAGCAGATCAGGGGCCGGCAATCAGCCCCAGCATTTT. Its protein is CASRSGAGNQPQHF. The variable domain in full, with the rest retrieved from reference TRBV2 and TRBJ1-5, is EPEVTQTPSHQVTQMGQEVILRCVPISNHLYFYWYRQILGQKVEFLVSFYNNEISEKSEIFDDQFSVERPDGSNFTLKIRSTKLEDSAMYFCASRSGAGNQPQHFGDGTRLSIL.